What follows describes a single T cell receptor beta chain. These data are taken from a study of blood T cell repertoires in COVID-19. Recruits, aged about 18 to 95 years, lived in about two dozen US areas. CDR3 size: 16 residues. Germline CDR1 and CDR2: SGHRS and YFSETQ. V was pared by 0 bases and J by 2 bases, with 5 bases of the junction left unmatched. Per the original methods: Amplified reference gene primers provided the basis for estimating nucleated cell counts. TCRdb keeps only in-frame clones here, not all; method: immunoSEQ multiplex PCR. D and trimming were read from the DNA, whereas the V and J calls and clone size are those reported in that table. The sample includes approximately 300,000 clones, roughly nine tenths of them seen just once.

This sequence joins TRBV5-1 and TRBJ2-3; 8 nucleotides match TRBD2. Sequencing was carried out using PBMCs or T cells enriched from blood (not recorded which). This clonotype was obtained from a woman in her twenties or thirties who had recovered from COVID-19. Here the CDR3 reads CASSLAGGAFTDTQYF. DNA of the CDR3: TGCGCCAGCAGCTTGGCCGGGGGGGCATTCACAGATACGCAGTATTTT.